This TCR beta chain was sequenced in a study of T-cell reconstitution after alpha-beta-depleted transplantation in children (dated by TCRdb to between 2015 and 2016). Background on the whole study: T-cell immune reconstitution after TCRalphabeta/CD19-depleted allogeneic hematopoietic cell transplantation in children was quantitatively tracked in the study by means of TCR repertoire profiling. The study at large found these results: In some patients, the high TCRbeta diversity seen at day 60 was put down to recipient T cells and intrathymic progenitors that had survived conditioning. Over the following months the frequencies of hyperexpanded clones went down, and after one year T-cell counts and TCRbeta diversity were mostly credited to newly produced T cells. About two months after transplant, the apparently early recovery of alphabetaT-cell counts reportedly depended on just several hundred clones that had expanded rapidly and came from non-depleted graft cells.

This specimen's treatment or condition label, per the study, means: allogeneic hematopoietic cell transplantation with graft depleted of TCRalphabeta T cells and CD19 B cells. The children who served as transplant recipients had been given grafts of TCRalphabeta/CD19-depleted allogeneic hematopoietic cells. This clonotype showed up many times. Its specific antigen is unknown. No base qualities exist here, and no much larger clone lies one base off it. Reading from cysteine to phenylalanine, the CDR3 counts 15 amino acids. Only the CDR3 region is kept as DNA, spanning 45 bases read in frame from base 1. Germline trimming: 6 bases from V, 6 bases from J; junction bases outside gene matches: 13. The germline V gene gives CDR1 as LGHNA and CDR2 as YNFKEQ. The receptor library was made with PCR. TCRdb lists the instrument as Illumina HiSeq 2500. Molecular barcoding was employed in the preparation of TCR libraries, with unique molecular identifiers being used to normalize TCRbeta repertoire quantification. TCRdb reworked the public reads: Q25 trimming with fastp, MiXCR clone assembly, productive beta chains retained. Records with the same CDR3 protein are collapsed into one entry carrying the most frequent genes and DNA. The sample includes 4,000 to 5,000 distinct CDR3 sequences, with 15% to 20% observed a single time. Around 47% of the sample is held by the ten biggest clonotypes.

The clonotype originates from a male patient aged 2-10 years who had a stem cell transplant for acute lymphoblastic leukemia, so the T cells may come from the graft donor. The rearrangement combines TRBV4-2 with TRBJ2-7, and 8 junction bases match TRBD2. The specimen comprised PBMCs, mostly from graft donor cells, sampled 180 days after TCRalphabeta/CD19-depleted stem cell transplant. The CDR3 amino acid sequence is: CASSPGGAGVLEQYF. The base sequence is TGTGCCAGCAGTCCCGGTGGAGCGGGAGTACTCGAGCAGTACTTC.